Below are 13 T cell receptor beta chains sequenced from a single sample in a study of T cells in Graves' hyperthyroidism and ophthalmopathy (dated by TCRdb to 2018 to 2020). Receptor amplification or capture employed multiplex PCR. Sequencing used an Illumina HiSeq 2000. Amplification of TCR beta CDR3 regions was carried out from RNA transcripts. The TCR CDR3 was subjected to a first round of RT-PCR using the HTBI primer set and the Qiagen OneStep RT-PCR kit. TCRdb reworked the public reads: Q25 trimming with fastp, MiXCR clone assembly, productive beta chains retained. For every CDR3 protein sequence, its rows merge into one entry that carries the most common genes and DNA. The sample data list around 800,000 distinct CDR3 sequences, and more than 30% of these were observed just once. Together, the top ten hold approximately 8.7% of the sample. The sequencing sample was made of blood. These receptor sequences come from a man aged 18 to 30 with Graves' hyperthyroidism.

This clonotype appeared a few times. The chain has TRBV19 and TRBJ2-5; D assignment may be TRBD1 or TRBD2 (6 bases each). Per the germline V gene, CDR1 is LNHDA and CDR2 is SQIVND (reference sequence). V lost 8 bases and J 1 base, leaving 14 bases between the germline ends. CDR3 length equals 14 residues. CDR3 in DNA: TGTGCCAGTTCTGTCCGGGGGCCCCAAGAGACCCAGTACTTC. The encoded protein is CASSVRGPQETQYF.

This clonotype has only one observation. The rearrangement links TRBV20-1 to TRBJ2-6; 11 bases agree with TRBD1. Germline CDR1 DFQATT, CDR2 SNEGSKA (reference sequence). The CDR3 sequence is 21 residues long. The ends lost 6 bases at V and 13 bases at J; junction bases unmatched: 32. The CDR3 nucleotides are TGCAGTGCGGCTCCTGGGACAGGGGGTTTTGGCACTGTCAGAGTGGACAAGGTCCTGACTTTC. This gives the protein CSAAPGTGGFGTVRVDKVLTF.

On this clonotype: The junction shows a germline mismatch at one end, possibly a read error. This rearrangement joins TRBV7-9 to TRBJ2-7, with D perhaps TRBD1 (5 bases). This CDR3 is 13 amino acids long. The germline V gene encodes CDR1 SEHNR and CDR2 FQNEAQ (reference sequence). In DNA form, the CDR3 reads TGCGCCAGCAGCCCCTCACAGGTTTACGAGCAGTACTTC. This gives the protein CASSPSQVYEQYF.

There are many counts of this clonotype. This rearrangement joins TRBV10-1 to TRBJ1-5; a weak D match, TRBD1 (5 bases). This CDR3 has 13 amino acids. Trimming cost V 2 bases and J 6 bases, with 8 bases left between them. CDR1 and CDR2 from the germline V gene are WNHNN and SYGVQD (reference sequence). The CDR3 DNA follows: TGCGCCAGCAGTGAGCAGAGGGGTCAGCCCCAGCATTTT. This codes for CASSEQRGQPQHF.

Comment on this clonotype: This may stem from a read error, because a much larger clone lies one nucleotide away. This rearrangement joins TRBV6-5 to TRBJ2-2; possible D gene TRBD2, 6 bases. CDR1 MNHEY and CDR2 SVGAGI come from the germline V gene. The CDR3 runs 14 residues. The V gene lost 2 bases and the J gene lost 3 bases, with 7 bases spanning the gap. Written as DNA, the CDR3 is TGTGCCAGCAGTTACCCGGGGGACACCGGGGAGCTGTTTTTT. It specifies CASSYPGDTGELFF.

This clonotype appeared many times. The CDR3 reads CATSTASGTYEQYF. The CDR3 DNA follows: TGTGCCACCAGTACGGCTAGCGGTACCTACGAGCAGTACTTC. The genes are TRBV24-1 and TRBJ2-7; 7 bases align to TRBD2. The J segment lost 2 bases and the V segment lost 6 bases, leaving 6 bases of the junction unmatched. The CDR3 is 14 amino acids. In germline, CDR1 is KGHDR, CDR2 SFDVKD.

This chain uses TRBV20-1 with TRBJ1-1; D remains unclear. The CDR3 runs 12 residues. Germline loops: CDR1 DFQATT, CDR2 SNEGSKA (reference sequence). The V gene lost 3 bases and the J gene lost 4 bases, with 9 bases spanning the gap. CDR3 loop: CSARREGTEAFF. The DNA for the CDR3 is TGCAGTGCTAGGCGGGAGGGCACTGAAGCTTTCTTT.

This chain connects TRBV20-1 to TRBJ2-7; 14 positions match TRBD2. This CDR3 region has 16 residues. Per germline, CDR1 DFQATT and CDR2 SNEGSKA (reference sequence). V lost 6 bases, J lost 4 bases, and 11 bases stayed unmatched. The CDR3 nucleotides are TGCAGTGCCCAGACTAGCGGGAGGGCCAGTAGGTACGAGCAGTACTTC. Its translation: CSAQTSGRASRYEQYF.

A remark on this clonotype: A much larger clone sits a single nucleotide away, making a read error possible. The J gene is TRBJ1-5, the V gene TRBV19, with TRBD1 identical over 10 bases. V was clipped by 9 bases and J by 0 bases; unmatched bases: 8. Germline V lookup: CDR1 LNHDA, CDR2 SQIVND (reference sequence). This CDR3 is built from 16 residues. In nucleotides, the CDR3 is TGTGCCAGCGGGACAGGGGCCCGTTATAGCAATCAGCCCCAGCATTTT. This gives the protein CASGTGARYSNQPQHF.

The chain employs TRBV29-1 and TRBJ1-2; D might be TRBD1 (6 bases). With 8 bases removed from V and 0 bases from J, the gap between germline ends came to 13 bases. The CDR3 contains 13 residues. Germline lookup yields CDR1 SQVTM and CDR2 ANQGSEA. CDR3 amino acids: CSLVQGSNYGYTF. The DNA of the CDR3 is TGCAGCTTAGTTCAGGGGTCTAACTATGGCTACACCTTC.

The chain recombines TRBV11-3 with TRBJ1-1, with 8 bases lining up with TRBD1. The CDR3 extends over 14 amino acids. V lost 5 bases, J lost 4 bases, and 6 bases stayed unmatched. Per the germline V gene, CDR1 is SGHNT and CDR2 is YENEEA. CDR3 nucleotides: TGTGCCAGCAGCACGCAGGGGGCTCGCACTGAAGCTTTCTTT. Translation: CASSTQGARTEAFF.

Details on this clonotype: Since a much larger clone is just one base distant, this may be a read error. The CDR3: CATSTPYPYGFQETQHF. The CDR3 DNA sequence: TGTGCCACCAGCACACCTTACCCTTACGGCTTCCAAGAGACCCAGCACTTC. J is TRBJ2-5 and V is TRBV15; D call uncertain. Germline lookup yields CDR1 LNHNV and CDR2 YYDKDF (reference sequence). This CDR3 comprises 17 residues.

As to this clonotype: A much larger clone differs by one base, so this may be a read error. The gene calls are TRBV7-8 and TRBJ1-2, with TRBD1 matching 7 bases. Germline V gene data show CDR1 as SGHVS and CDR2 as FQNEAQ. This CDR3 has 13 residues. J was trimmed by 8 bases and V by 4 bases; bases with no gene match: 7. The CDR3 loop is CASSSGGTWGYTF. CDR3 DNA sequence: TGTGCCAGCAGCTCAGGGGGGACCTGGGGCTACACCTTC.